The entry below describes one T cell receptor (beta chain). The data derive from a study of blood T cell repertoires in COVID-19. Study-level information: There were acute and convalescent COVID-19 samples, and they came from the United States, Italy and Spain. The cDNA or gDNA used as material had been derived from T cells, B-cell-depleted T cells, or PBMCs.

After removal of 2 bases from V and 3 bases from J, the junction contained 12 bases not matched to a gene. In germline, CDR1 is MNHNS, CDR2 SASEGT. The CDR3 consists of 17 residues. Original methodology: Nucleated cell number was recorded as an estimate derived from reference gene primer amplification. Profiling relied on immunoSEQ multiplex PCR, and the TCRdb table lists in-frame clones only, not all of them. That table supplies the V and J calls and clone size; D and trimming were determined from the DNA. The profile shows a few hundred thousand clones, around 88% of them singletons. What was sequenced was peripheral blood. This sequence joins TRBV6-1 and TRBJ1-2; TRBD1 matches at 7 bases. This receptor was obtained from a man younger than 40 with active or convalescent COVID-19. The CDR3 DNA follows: TGTGCCAGCAGTGAATCACTCGACAGGGCGTATTACTATGGCTACACCTTC. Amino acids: CASSESLDRAYYYGYTF.